This entry features one T cell receptor (beta chain) sequence. Its antigen remains unidentified. Base qualities are not recorded, but no much larger clone differs from it by a single base. One collaborating source in Seattle enrolled patients during active infection and followed them longitudinally through the course of disease. Whole blood was collected in K2EDTA tubes by collaborating institutions according to the institutions' own protocols. For TCRbeta analysis, collaborator samples were shipped as frozen whole blood, as isolated PBMCs, or as DNA extracted from either sample type. From the germline V gene, CDR1 is MDHEN and CDR2 is SYDVKM. V ends up 4 bases short and J 8 bases short, with an unmatched junction base count of 10. The CDR3 covers 15 residues, taking in both the cysteine and the phenylalanine. The read is trimmed to its CDR3 DNA, 45 bases read in frame from base 1. The immunoSEQ Assay, a bias-controlled multiplex PCR, was used to amplify TCRbeta CDR3 regions from genomic DNA. The published analysis was carried out like this. The number of nucleated cells in each sample was estimated by amplification of reference gene primers within the assay. Sequence reads were collapsed and filtered to measure the absolute abundance of every unique TCRbeta CDR3 rearrangement. Productive Simpson clonality was computed per sample as the square root of Simpson's diversity index over productive rearrangements. The source is immuneACCESS, and TCRdb retained only in-frame sequences with V and J called. Part of the clones is not carried over; for the studies checked, unresolved V genes explain less than half of this, and the remainder is unexplained. V and J calls plus clone size are reproduced from that table; the DNA served to infer D and trimming. The sample table shows about 350,000 clones, and roughly nine tenths are seen once. 3.9% of the sample is taken by the ten largest.

These data come from a study of blood T cell repertoires in COVID-19 (dated by TCRdb to the early 2020s). With respect to the entire study: Samples covering the acute and convalescent phases of COVID-19 were provided by collaborators in the United States, Italy and Spain. The prospective study material was composed of cDNA or gDNA derived from T cells, B-cell-depleted T cells, or PBMCs. Deeply sampled blood TCRbeta repertoires from subjects exposed to, actively infected with, or recovered from COVID-19 were included in the dataset. The repertoires were released in a freely available public database meant as a resource for research on the immune response to SARS-CoV-2. Samples were obtained from the ongoing ImmuneRACE study (first 160 participants) and from 1,254 subjects provided by 6 global collaborators. Nearly every sample came with metadata listing a de-identified subject ID, COVID-19 status, age in years and sex. HLA class I and class II types, where available, came from metadata supplied by the sample provider rather than from assay-based typing.

Broader findings and caveats from the paper: Clinical and demographic metadata were provided uncurated, with the amount varying by source and participant.

The clonotype originates from a woman aged 60 to 75 with COVID-19, enrolled during active disease. Sequencing input: peripheral blood. The chain uses TRBV28 and TRBJ1-2, and 10 bases in between align with TRBD1. This receptor has the CDR3 CASSWTDRGQLGYTF. The base sequence is TGTGCCAGCAGTTGGACCGACAGGGGGCAGTTAGGCTACACCTTC.